This TCR beta chain came from a study of graft-versus-host responses after intestinal transplantation. About the research overall: Transplants were multivisceral, liver-intestinal, or isolated intestinal. Induction with anti-thymocyte globulin, then tacrolimus and steroids for around three years, was given to all recipients.

Points on this clone: Its antigen remains unidentified.

Trimming at V came to 8 bases and at J to 2 bases, leaving 8 bases not matched to a gene. CDR1 is MDHEN, CDR2 SYDVKM, per germline. The CDR3 totals 14 residues. Findings of the study overall: Detection of GvH clones occurred in recipient marrow, and some had their first appearance in ileum or blood. With peak circulating GvH clone levels came an association with early post-transplant HvG declines.

TCRdb's table, derived via immunoSEQ multiplex PCR, lists solely in-frame clones and lacks some. The sample records some 100,000 clones, about 93% being singletons. The rearrangement links TRBV28 to TRBJ2-7, with 8 nucleotides matching TRBD2. The specimen comprised unstimulated CD8+ T cells sorted from spleen or lymph node cells, sampled before transplant. This clonotype was obtained from a human donor who was the organ donor for an intestinal transplant. CDR3 nucleotides: TGTGCCAGCTCGCCGGGACTAGATCCCTACGAGCAGTACTTC. It specifies CASSPGLDPYEQYF. The full variable domain, rest sourced from reference TRBV28 and TRBJ2-7, is DVKVTQSSRYLVKRTGEKVFLECVQDMDHENMFWYRQDPGLGLRLIYFSYDVKMKEKGDIPEGYSVSREKKERFSLILESASTNQTSMYLCASSPGLDPYEQYFGPGTRLTVT.